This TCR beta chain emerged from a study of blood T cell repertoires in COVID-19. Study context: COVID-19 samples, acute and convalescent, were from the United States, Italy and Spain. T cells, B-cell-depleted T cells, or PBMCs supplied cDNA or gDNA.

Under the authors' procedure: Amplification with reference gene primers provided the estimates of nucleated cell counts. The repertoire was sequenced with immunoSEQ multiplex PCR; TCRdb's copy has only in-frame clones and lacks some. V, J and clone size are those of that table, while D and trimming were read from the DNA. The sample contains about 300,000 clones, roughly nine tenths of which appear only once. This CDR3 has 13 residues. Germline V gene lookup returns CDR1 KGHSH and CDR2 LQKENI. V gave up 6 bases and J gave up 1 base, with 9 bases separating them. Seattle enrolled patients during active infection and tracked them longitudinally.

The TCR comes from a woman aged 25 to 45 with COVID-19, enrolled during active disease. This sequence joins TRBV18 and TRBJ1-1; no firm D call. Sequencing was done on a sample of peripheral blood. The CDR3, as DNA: TGTGCCAGCTCTTCCTTGAGGAACACTGAAGCTTTCTTT. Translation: CASSSLRNTEAFF.